Presented here are 21 T cell receptor beta chains from one specimen sequenced in a study of control samples from healthy donors and cancer patients. The table came from immunoSEQ multiplex PCR; TCRdb's copy has only in-frame clones and leaves some out. The sample gives about 98,000 clones, 70% to 80% of which show up once; over 9.5% is in the top ten. The sequenced material came from blood. Every receptor here comes from a woman aged 25-40 years in good health.

This sequence joins TRBV2 and TRBJ2-3, with 12 bases fitting TRBD2. Losses at the gene ends were 5 bases for V and 6 bases for J; bases not matched to a gene: 6. The CDR3 loop spans 15 amino acids. Germline V gives CDR1 SNHLY, CDR2 FYNNEI. CDR3 protein: CASSSLAGGGDTQYF. DNA of the CDR3: TGTGCCAGCAGTTCACTAGCGGGGGGAGGTGATACGCAGTATTTT.

This chain links TRBV5-1 with TRBJ2-3; 11 bases align to TRBD2. The CDR3 spans 16 residues. Germline assignment: CDR1 SGHRS and CDR2 YFSETQ. Trimming removed 4 bases from V and 3 bases from J; junction bases left unmatched: 7. CDR3 in amino acids: CASSLRLAGRTDTQYF. CDR3 in DNA: TGCGCCAGCAGCCTCCGACTAGCGGGGAGGACAGATACGCAGTATTTT.

CDR3 sequence: CASSLSSGGAGDTQYF. The CDR3 DNA follows: TGTGCCAGCAGTTTGTCTAGCGGGGGGGCGGGAGATACGCAGTATTTT. This chain connects TRBV27 to TRBJ2-3; 12 bases are a match to TRBD2. Trimming took 3 bases from V and 5 from J; bases not matched to a gene: 6. There are 16 residues in the CDR3. CDR1 MNHEY and CDR2 SMNVEV come from the germline V gene (reference sequence).

This sequence joins TRBV9 and TRBJ2-3; D is undetermined. V was pared by 3 bases and J by 2 bases, with 10 bases between. Germline lookup yields CDR1 SGDLS and CDR2 YYNGEE. The CDR3 extends over 14 amino acids. The CDR3 bases are TGTGCCAGCAGCGACGGTGTATACACAGATACGCAGTATTTT. This gives the protein CASSDGVYTDTQYF.

This clone came up a few times. V gene TRBV5-8 combines with J gene TRBJ2-1, with D perhaps TRBD1 or TRBD2 (5 bases each). Germline lookup yields CDR1 SGHTS and CDR2 YDEGEE. The CDR3 is 15 residues long. V was clipped by 1 base and J by 6 bases, with 14 bases between them. CDR3 sequence (DNA): TGTGCCAGCAGCTTGTGGGGGAATACAGTCAATGAGCAGTTCTTC. Its protein is CASSLWGNTVNEQFF.

The chain combines TRBV9 with TRBJ1-3; D uncertain. V was cut by 5 bases and J by 4 bases, with 13 bases left in between. Germline V lookup: CDR1 SGDLS, CDR2 YYNGEE. CDR3 length: 14 amino acids. In nucleotides, the CDR3 is TGTGCCAGCAGTTTAGGGTTGGGAGGAAACACCATATATTTT. Protein product: CASSLGLGGNTIYF. Based on the CDR3 plus reference TRBV9 and TRBJ1-3, the full variable domain is DSGVTQTPKHLITATGQRVTLRCSPRSGDLSVYWYQQSLDQGLQFLIQYYNGEERAKGNILERFSAQQFPDLHSELNLSSLELGDSALYFCASSLGLGGNTIYFGEGSWLTVV.

The V call is TRBV10-3, the J call TRBJ1-1, with D maybe TRBD1 (6 bases). From germline, CDR1 is ENHRY and CDR2 SYGVKD. Trimming cost V 4 bases and J 6 bases, with 21 bases left between them. CDR3 length: 16 residues. The CDR3: CAISVVPVIGGAEAFF. The CDR3 DNA reads TGTGCCATCAGTGTGGTACCCGTGATCGGGGGCGCTGAAGCTTTCTTT.

This clone was seen only a few times. The rearrangement joins TRBV5-4 to TRBJ2-1; TRBD1 matches 10 bases. The CDR3 consists of 15 residues. V lost 3 bases to trimming and J lost 2 bases; unmatched junction nucleotides: 2. Germline CDR1 reads SGHNT; CDR2 reads YYREEE (reference sequence). The CDR3, as DNA: TGTGCCAGCAGCTCAGGGACAGGGGCCTACAATGAGCAGTTCTTC. This sequence encodes CASSSGTGAYNEQFF. The full variable domain, its missing parts supplied by reference TRBV5-4 and TRBJ2-1, is ETGVTQSPTHLIKTRGQQVTLRCSSQSGHNTVSWYQQALGQGPQFIFQYYREEENGRGNFPPRFSGLQFPNYSSELNVNALELDDSALYLCASSSGTGAYNEQFFGPGTRLTVL.

V usage is TRBV7-8 and J usage is TRBJ2-7; 10 bases agree with TRBD1. The germline gives CDR1 SGHVS, CDR2 FQNEAQ. Trimming removed 5 bases from V and 3 bases from J; junction bases left unmatched: 4. The CDR3 has 14 residues. The CDR3 coding sequence is TGTGCCAGCAGCGACGACAGGGGGCACTACGAGCAGTACTTC. It yields the protein CASSDDRGHYEQYF.

This chain connects TRBV19 to TRBJ2-4, with D possibly being TRBD1 (6 bases). Germline V gene lookup returns CDR1 LNHDA and CDR2 SQIVND (reference sequence). The CDR3 is 16 amino acids. Trimming took off 2 bases at V and 9 bases at J, with 20 bases between the two ends. The CDR3 here is CASSIPDEGVNAIQYF. In DNA form, the CDR3 reads TGTGCCAGTAGTATACCGGATGAGGGGGTAAATGCCATTCAGTACTTC.

This clone has a handful of counts. This rearrangement joins TRBV5-4 to TRBJ2-7; TRBD1 agrees at 9 bases. Losses at the gene ends were 4 bases for V and 3 bases for J; bases not matched to a gene: 2. This CDR3 contains 13 residues. Per germline, CDR1 SGHNT and CDR2 YYREEE (reference sequence). CDR3 nucleotide sequence: TGTGCCAGCAGCACGGGACAGGGCTACGAGCAGTACTTC. Protein: CASSTGQGYEQYF.

V is TRBV30 and J is TRBJ1-2; the D is unclear. Deletions cut 0 bases from V and 5 bases from J, with 10 bases between. The germline V gene has CDR1 GTSNPN and CDR2 SVGIG (reference sequence). This CDR3 region has 13 residues. CDR3 residues: CAWSVGSQYGYTF. CDR3 in DNA: TGTGCCTGGAGTGTGGGCAGCCAATATGGCTACACCTTC. Using reference TRBV30 and TRBJ1-2 for the parts outside the CDR3, the full variable domain is SQTIHQWPATLVQPVGSPLSLECTVEGTSNPNLYWYRQAAGRGLQLLFYSVGIGQISSEVPQNLSASRPQDRQFILSSKKLLLSDSGFYLCAWSVGSQYGYTFGSGTRLTVV.

V is TRBV7-9 and J is TRBJ1-1; 10 bases match TRBD1. Germline loops: CDR1 SEHNR, CDR2 FQNEAQ (reference sequence). J gave up 6 bases and V 4 bases, and 11 bases lay outside the gene matches. The CDR3 covers 16 residues. CDR3 in amino acids: CASSSFSGTGEAEAFF. The CDR3 DNA follows: TGTGCCAGCAGCTCATTCTCCGGGACAGGGGAGGCTGAAGCTTTCTTT. Full variable domain (missing parts from reference TRBV7-9 and TRBJ1-1): DTGVSQNPRHKITKRGQNVTFRCDPISEHNRLYWYRQTLGQGPEFLTYFQNEAQLEKSRLLSDRFSAERPKGSFSTLEIQRTEQGDSAMYLCASSSFSGTGEAEAFFGQGTRLTVV.

The chain carries TRBV4-3 and TRBJ2-2; tentatively, D is TRBD1 (5 bases). Trimming pared 0 bases from V and 4 bases from J, leaving 21 bases between. The CDR3 loop spans 19 amino acids. Germline loops: CDR1 LGHNA, CDR2 YSLEER. CDR3 loop: CASSQDMPGSVMSTGELFF. The CDR3 DNA is TGCGCCAGCAGCCAAGATATGCCAGGGTCGGTGATGAGCACCGGGGAGCTGTTTTTT.

In its sample, this clone was seen once. The CDR3 nucleotides read TGTGCCAGCAGCTTGCAGGGGGCGGACACCATATATTTT. Translating gives CASSLQGADTIYF. The J gene is TRBJ1-3, the V gene TRBV5-4, with 8 bases that match TRBD1. Germline values: CDR1 SGHNT, CDR2 YYREEE (reference sequence). The ends lost 1 base at V and 8 bases at J; junction bases unmatched: 2. The CDR3 loop spans 13 amino acids.

This chain links TRBV4-3 with TRBJ2-1; 10 nucleotides match TRBD2. Germline V CDR1 and CDR2: LGHNA, YSLEER. The CDR3 covers 16 residues. J was trimmed by 7 bases and V by 0 bases; bases with no gene match: 6. CDR3 nucleotides: TGCGCCAGCAGCCAAGAGCCGGGACTAGCGCTGAATGAGCAGTTCTTC. This sequence encodes CASSQEPGLALNEQFF.

The rearrangement links TRBV6-1 to TRBJ2-7; 8 bases map to TRBD2. CDR1 MNHNS and CDR2 SASEGT come from the germline V gene. The CDR3 loop spans 16 amino acids. J gave up 2 bases and V 4 bases, and 10 bases lay outside the gene matches. Here the CDR3 DNA reads TGTGCCAGCAGTGCCCCGGGAGGGATCCCGACCTACGAGCAGTACTTC. Its translation is CASSAPGGIPTYEQYF.

The V call is TRBV11-2, the J call TRBJ2-1; maybe TRBD1 (5 bases). CDR1 and CDR2 (germline): SGHAT, FQNNGV. This CDR3 region has 16 residues. V lost 5 bases and J lost 0, with 14 bases in between. CDR3 DNA: TGTGCCAGCAGCCCAATACAGGTTCGCTCCTACAATGAGCAGTTCTTC. Residues: CASSPIQVRSYNEQFF.

The CDR3 reads CASSLGGAGANVLTF. CDR3 DNA: TGTGCCAGCAGCTTGGGAGGGGCTGGGGCCAACGTCCTGACTTTC. The J gene is TRBJ2-6, the V gene TRBV5-5; D possibly uses TRBD1 or TRBD2 (5 bases each). Germline values: CDR1 SGHKS, CDR2 YYEKEE (reference sequence). The CDR3 consists of 15 residues. The V gene lost 0 bases and the J gene lost 2 bases, with 6 bases spanning the gap.

This rearrangement joins TRBV18 to TRBJ1-1; no definite D call. Trimming took 2 bases from V and 7 from J, leaving 20 bases between them. This CDR3 has 16 residues. CDR1 and CDR2 from the germline V gene are KGHSH and LQKENI. This chain's CDR3 is CASSPTTVAGAFEAFF. As DNA, the CDR3 is TGTGCCAGCTCACCAACCACAGTGGCAGGAGCCTTTGAAGCTTTCTTT.

This chain uses TRBV21-1 with TRBJ1-5; the DNA was not compared with TRBD1, the D call given in the table. TRBV21-1 is classified as a pseudogene. The CDR3 has 14 amino acids. The CDR3 DNA reads TGTGCCAGCATCTCCCGGACAGCTAATCAGCCCCAGCATTTT. It specifies CASISRTANQPQHF.